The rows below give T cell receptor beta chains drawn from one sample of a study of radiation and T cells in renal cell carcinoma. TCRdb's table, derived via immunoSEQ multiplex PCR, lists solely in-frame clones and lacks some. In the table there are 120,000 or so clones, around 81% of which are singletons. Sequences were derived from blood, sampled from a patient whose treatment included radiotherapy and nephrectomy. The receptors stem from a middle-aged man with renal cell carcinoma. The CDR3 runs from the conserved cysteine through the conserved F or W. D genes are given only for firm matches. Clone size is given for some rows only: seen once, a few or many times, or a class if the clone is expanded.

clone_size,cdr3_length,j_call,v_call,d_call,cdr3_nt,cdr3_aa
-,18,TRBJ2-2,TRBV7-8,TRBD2,TGTGCCAGCAGCCCAAGGACTAGCGGGGGGGCTTACACCGGGGAGCTGTTTTTT,CASSPRTSGGAYTGELFF
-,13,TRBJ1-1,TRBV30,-,TGTGCCTGGAGTGTATCTGGGGACACTGAAGCTTTCTTT,CAWSVSGDTEAFF
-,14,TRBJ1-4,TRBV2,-,TGTGCCAGCAAACGGGGAAATCCTAATGAAAAACTGTTTTTT,CASKRGNPNEKLFF
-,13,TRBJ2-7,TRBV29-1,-,TGCAGCGTCACGGACAGTTACTCCTACGAGCAGTACTTC,CSVTDSYSYEQYF
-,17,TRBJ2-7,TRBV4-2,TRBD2,TGTGCCAGCAGCCAATCTCTAGCGGGCTCCCTACCCTACGAGCAGTACTTC,CASSQSLAGSLPYEQYF
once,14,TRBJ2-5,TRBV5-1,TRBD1,TGCGCCAGCAGCACACAGGGGGACGAAGAGACCCAGTACTTC,CASSTQGDEETQYF
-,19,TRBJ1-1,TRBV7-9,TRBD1,TGTGCCAGCAGCTTACTAGATTGGACAGGGGCTACATCGAACACTGAAGCTTTCTTT,CASSLLDWTGATSNTEAFF
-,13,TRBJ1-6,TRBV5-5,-,TGTGCCAGCAGCTTGCAAATAGGTGCACCCCTCCACTTT,CASSLQIGAPLHF
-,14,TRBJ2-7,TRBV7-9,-,TGTGCCAGCAGCTTAGGGACATACCCCTACGAGCAGTACTTC,CASSLGTYPYEQYF
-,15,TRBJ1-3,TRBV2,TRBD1,TGTGCCAGCAGTGCGGGACAGAACTCTGGAAACACCATATATTTT,CASSAGQNSGNTIYF
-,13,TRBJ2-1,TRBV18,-,TGTGCCAGCTCCCTCGACCAGTACAATGAGCAGTTCTTC,CASSLDQYNEQFF
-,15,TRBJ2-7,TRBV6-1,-,TGTGCCAGCAGTCGGGGAGGGACAGCAACCTACGAGCAGTACTTC,CASSRGGTATYEQYF
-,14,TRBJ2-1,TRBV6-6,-,TGTGCCAGCAGTCCGACCTCTCCGGAGAATGAGCAGTTCTTC,CASSPTSPENEQFF
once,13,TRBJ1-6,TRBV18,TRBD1,TGTGCCAGCTCACCGGACAGGGAATCACCCCTCCACTTT,CASSPDRESPLHF
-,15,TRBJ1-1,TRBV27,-,TGTGCCAGCAGTTCCGCCCATTCACCAAACACTGAAGCTTTCTTT,CASSSAHSPNTEAFF
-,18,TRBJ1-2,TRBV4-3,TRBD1,TGCGCCAGCAGCCAAAACCGGGACAGTACACTTCACCACTATGGCTACACCTTC,CASSQNRDSTLHHYGYTF
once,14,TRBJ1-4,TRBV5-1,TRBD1,TGCGCCAGCAGCCAGGGACAGATCTACGAAAAACTGTTTTTT,CASSQGQIYEKLFF
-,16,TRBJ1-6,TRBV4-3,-,TGCGCCAGCAGCCAAGCCCGACGGGATTATAATTCACCCCTCCACTTT,CASSQARRDYNSPLHF
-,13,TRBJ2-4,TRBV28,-,TGTGCCAGCAGTTTAGCCCCCGGAAACATTCAGTACTTC,CASSLAPGNIQYF
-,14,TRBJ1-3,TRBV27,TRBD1,TGTGCCAGCAGCCTACAGGGGGGGGGAAACACCATATATTTT,CASSLQGGGNTIYF
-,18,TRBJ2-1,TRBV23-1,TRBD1,TGCGCCAGCAGTCAAGGGACAGGGGATGACTCCACATGGAATGAGCAGTTCTTC,CASSQGTGDDSTWNEQFF
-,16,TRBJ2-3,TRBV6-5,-,TGTGCCAGCAGTTACCTACCCCCAGGGCTAGCAGATACGCAGTATTTT,CASSYLPPGLADTQYF
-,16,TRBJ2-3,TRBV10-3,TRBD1,TGTGCCATCCGCCGGGACAGGCCACCGATCACAGATACGCAGTATTTT,CAIRRDRPPITDTQYF
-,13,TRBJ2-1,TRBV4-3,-,TGCGCCAGCAGCCAAGTGAGGGGGTATAAGCAGTTCTTC,CASSQVRGYKQFF
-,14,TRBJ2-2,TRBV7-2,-,TGTGCCAGCAGCTTACAGGGACACACCGGGGAGCTGTTTTTT,CASSLQGHTGELFF
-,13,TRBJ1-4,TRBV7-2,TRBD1,TGTGCCAGCAGCCAGGACAGGGAAGAAAAACTGTTTTTT,CASSQDREEKLFF
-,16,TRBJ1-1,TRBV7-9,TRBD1,TGTGCCAGCAGCGGCGGACAGGGACGAGGTGGCACTGAAGCTTTCTTT,CASSGGQGRGGTEAFF
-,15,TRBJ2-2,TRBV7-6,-,TGTGCCAGCAGCCTAGGGACTCCGAACACCGGGGAGCTGTTTTTT,CASSLGTPNTGELFF
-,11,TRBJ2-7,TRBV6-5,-,TGTGCCAGCACAGGGGCCTACGAGCAGTACTTC,CASTGAYEQYF
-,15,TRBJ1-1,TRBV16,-,TGTGCCAGCAGCCAATCGAAGGGGGTGAACACTGAAGCTTTCTTT,CASSQSKGVNTEAFF
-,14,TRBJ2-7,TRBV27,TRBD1,TGTGCCAGCAGACGGGACAGCTTAAGTTACGAGCAGTACTTC,CASRRDSLSYEQYF
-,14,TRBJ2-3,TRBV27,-,TGTGCCAGCAGCCCGGACCAGTACGGGGATACGCAGTATTTT,CASSPDQYGDTQYF
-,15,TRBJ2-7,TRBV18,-,TGTGCCAGCTCACCTCTTGGGGGGTCCCCCTACGAGCAGTACTTC,CASSPLGGSPYEQYF
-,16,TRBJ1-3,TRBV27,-,TGTGCCAGCAGTTTATCCCCAAGTCCCCCTGGAAACACCATATATTTT,CASSLSPSPPGNTIYF
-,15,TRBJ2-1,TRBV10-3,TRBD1,TGTGCCATCTCGCCCCCGGGACAGAACTACAATGAGCAGTTCTTC,CAISPPGQNYNEQFF
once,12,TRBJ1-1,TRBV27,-,TGTGCCAGCAGTTTTCTGGGATCTGAAGCTTTCTTT,CASSFLGSEAFF
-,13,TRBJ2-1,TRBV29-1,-,TGCAGCGGCGGGCGGAGCTCCTACAATGAGCAGTTCTTC,CSGGRSSYNEQFF
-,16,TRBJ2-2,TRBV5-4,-,TGTGCCAGCAGCAGTTACAGGATGGAGGACACCGGGGAGCTGTTTTTT,CASSSYRMEDTGELFF
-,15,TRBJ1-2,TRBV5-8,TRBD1,TGTGCCAGCAGCCCCCGGACAGGGACTAACTATGGCTACACCTTC,CASSPRTGTNYGYTF
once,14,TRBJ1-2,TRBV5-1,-,TGCGCCAGCAGCTTGGCTCTCGGTAACTATGGCTACACCTTC,CASSLALGNYGYTF
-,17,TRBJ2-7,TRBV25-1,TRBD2,TGTGCCAGCAGTGAACGAGGACTAGCGGCCTCAAAATACGAGCAGTACTTC,CASSERGLAASKYEQYF
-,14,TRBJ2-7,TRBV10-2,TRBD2,TGCGCCAGCAGTGAGCTAGCGGGAGGCTACGAGCAGTACTTC,CASSELAGGYEQYF
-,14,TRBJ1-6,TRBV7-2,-,TGTGCCAGCAGCTTAGTGGGCAGCCAGGCACCCCTCCACTTT,CASSLVGSQAPLHF
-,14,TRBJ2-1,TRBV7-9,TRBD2,TGTGCCAGCAGCTGGGGGGGACTCTACAATGAGCAGTTCTTC,CASSWGGLYNEQFF
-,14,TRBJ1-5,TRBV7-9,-,TGTGCCAGCAGCTTGCAGGGTAGCAATCAGCCCCAGCATTTT,CASSLQGSNQPQHF
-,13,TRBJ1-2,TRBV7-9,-,TGTGCCAGCAGCAGGGACAATAACTATGGCTACACCTTC,CASSRDNNYGYTF
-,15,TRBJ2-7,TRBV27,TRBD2,TGTGCCAGCAGTTATAGCGGGAGCCCCGCCTACGAGCAGTACTTC,CASSYSGSPAYEQYF